Below are 5 T cell receptor beta chains sequenced from a single sample in a study of PD-L1 blockade in urothelial cancer. Here immunoSEQ multiplex PCR was the method, and the copy in TCRdb shows in-frame clones only, minus some. The sample holds fewer than 35,000 clones, approximately 79% seen once. This specimen was PBMCs, taken around atezolizumab (anti-PD-L1) treatment. These TCRs come from a man aged 45-65 years with urothelial cancer.

V is TRBV5-4 and J is TRBJ2-1, with 12 bases that match TRBD2. Germline V gives CDR1 SGHNT, CDR2 YYREEE (reference sequence). The CDR3 runs 18 residues. V lost 1 base, J lost 4 bases, and 9 bases stayed unmatched. The CDR3 sequence: CASSLRPSGGARYNEQFF. CDR3 DNA sequence: TGTGCCAGCAGCTTGAGGCCTAGCGGGGGGGCCCGGTACAATGAGCAGTTCTTC.

This clone is deemed medium-sized. The gene calls are TRBV9 and TRBJ1-1; 10 bases are a match to TRBD1. CDR1 and CDR2 from the germline V gene are SGDLS and YYNGEE. The V segment lost 4 bases and the J segment 5 bases; nucleotides outside the gene matches: 8. The CDR3 contains 15 residues. The CDR3 DNA is TGTGCCAGCAGCCCCCAGGGACAGGGGTTTACTGAAGCTTTCTTT. Its translation is CASSPQGQGFTEAFF.

The V and J genes are TRBV25-1 and TRBJ2-2, with 11 bases fitting TRBD2. The V segment lost 3 bases and the J segment 3 bases; nucleotides outside the gene matches: 3. Germline lookup yields CDR1 MGHDK and CDR2 SYGVNS. This CDR3 spans 16 amino acids. This CDR3 is CASSETGLADTGELFF. The CDR3 DNA sequence: TGTGCCAGCAGTGAGACGGGACTAGCGGACACCGGGGAGCTGTTTTTT.

V and J are TRBV11-2 and TRBJ2-7; 7 bases agree with TRBD1. Trimming took 4 bases from V and 3 from J; bases not matched to a gene: 9. The CDR3 runs 15 residues. Germline V gives CDR1 SGHAT, CDR2 FQNNGV. For the CDR3, the DNA is TGTGCCAGCAGCTCATACAGGGGAACGAGCTACGAGCAGTACTTC. Protein sequence: CASSSYRGTSYEQYF.

The J gene is TRBJ2-7, the V gene TRBV28; the match to TRBD1 covers 7 bases. Per germline, CDR1 MDHEN and CDR2 SYDVKM. The CDR3 totals 15 residues. V lost 8 bases and J lost 4; bases outside the gene matches: 14. In DNA, the CDR3 is TGTGCCAGCCAACGTCCCGGGACAGAGAATTACGAGCAGTACTTC. It codes for CASQRPGTENYEQYF.